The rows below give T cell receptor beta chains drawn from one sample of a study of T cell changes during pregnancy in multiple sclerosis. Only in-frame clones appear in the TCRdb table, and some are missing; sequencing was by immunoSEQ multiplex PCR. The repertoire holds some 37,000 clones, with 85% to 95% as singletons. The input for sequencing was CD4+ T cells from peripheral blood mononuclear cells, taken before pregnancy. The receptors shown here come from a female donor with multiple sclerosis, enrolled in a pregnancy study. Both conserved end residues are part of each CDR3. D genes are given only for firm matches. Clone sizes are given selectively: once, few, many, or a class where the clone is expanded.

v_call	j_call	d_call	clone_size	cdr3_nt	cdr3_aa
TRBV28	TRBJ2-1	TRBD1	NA	TGTGCCAGCAGCCTGGACAGGGTTCTGGTTGAGCAGTTCTTC	CASSLDRVLVEQFF
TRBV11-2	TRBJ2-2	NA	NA	TGTGCCAGCAGCTTAGATCTGAGGACTATTACAAAGGAGCTGTTTTTT	CASSLDLRTITKELFF
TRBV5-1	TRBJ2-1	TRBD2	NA	TGCGCCAGCAGCTCGACTAGCGGAGCCTACAATGAGCAGTTCTTC	CASSSTSGAYNEQFF
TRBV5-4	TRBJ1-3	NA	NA	TGTGCCAGCAGCCCTGGCGGGGGCGTAGACACCATATATTTT	CASSPGGGVDTIYF
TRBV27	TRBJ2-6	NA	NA	TGTGCCAGCAGTCCTACCCCCCTCTCTGGGGCCAACGTCCTGACTTTC	CASSPTPLSGANVLTF
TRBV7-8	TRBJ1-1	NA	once	TGTGCCAGCAGCTTAGGGGCGCGTGAAGCTGAAGCTTTCTTT	CASSLGAREAEAFF
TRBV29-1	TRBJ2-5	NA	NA	TGCAGCGTTGACCGGGGAGGAAGGAGGGAGACCCAGTACTTC	CSVDRGGRRETQYF
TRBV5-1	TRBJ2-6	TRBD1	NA	TGCGCCAGCAGCTCCTCGAAAACAACAGGGGGCGCTGGGGCCAACGTCCTGACTTTC	CASSSSKTTGGAGANVLTF
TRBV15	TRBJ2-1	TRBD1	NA	TGTGCCACCAGCAGAGATTTTCCAGGACAGGGGGTCGACAATGAGCAGTTCTTC	CATSRDFPGQGVDNEQFF
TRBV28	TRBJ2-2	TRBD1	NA	TGTGCCAGCAGTCTCAGGACAGGGGGTAACACCGGGGAGCTGTTTTTT	CASSLRTGGNTGELFF
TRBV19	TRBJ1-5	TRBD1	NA	TGTGCCAGTAGTACCGCACAGGGGCTATGGACCAATCAGCCCCAGCATTTT	CASSTAQGLWTNQPQHF
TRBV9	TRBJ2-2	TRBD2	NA	TGTGCCAGCAGCGTGAATATAGCGGGCCAGAACACCGGGGAGCTGTTTTTT	CASSVNIAGQNTGELFF
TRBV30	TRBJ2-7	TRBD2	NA	TGTGCCTGGAGTAACCGTAGGGGAGGGGAGCAGTACTTC	CAWSNRRGGEQYF
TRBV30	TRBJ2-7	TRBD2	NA	TGTGCCTGGCGGACTAGCGGGAGCGGACAGCAGTACTTC	CAWRTSGSGQQYF
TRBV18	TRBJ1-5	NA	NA	TGTGCCAGCTCAAGGGACACCTATCAGCCCCAGCATTTT	CASSRDTYQPQHF
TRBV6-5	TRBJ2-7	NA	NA	TGTGCCAGCAGTTACTCGCGGGACAGAGTCTACGAGCAGTACTTC	CASSYSRDRVYEQYF
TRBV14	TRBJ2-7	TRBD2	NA	TGTGCCAGCAGCCAAGATACTAGCGGGAGGGTATACGAGCAGTACTTC	CASSQDTSGRVYEQYF
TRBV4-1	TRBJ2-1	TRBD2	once	TGCGCCAGCAGCCAAGAGGCCCTTCTAGCGGCTCCCTACAATGAGCAGTTCTTC	CASSQEALLAAPYNEQFF
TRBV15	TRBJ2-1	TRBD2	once	TGTGCCACCAGCAGAGATCAGACCCCCCCTGGGCTAGCGGGACATGAGCAGTTCTTC	CATSRDQTPPGLAGHEQFF